This T cell receptor beta chain was captured by sequencing in a study of CD8+CD57+ T cells in acquired aplastic anemia (dated by TCRdb to the late 2010s). About the investigation overall: On average, sorted CD4+ and CD8+ cells yielded around 3.5 ug of extracted DNA, with a range of roughly 0.17 to 27.4 ug. CD8+CD57+ expansion was defined as frequency above the mean frequency observed in healthy subjects.

Expansion of CD8+CD57+ cells had been shown by flow cytometry in the patients chosen for sequencing. Every patient had severe acquired aplastic anemia, diagnosed using the International Study of Aplastic Anemia and Agranulocytosis and Camitta criteria. Patients had received no therapy at the time of blood sampling. TCR repertoires of sorted CD4+ and CD8+ blood T cells from severe aplastic anemia patients and healthy subjects were deep-sequenced in the study. Patients were enrolled in the USA under clinicaltrials.gov protocols 00001620, 01623167, 00001397, 00071045, 00081523 and 00961064. Ficoll-Paque density gradient centrifugation was used to isolate peripheral blood mononuclear cells. Before DNA extraction, CD4+ and CD8+ T cells were sorted with FACS or magnetic beads. General conclusions and limits of the study: No significant difference in CD8+ Simpson's diversity was found between patients and healthy controls (P=0.060). Although 25 to 30 CD8+ CDR3 sequences were shared by patients and controls, these sequences appeared highly expressed in patients and within the immunodominant clones of patients.

Profiling of TCR beta VDJ combinations and CDR3 sequences used genomic DNA as the template. An Illumina HiSeq 2000 was the platform used for TCR repertoire sequencing. The published analysis was carried out like this. Repertoire assessment relied on Simpson's diversity index, CDR3 size and DJ length profiles, and TRBV/TRBJ rearrangement plots. The immunodominant clone was defined as the most abundant DNA sequence in deep sequencing data. CDR3 amino acid sequences were checked for sharing between subjects and were compared against published repertoires and the VDJdb database. In TCRdb, the public reads were trimmed at Q25 with fastp and aligned with MiXCR, with productive beta chains retained. Records with the same CDR3 protein are collapsed into one entry carrying the most frequent genes and DNA. TCRdb's processing, not the authors', yielded these V and J calls. This sample is represented by about 160,000 distinct CDR3 sequences; 40% to 50% of them were singletons. Roughly 29% of the sample comes from the top ten.

To note about this clonotype: Its specific antigen is unknown. Base qualities are not provided; no much larger clone lies one nucleotide away.

Sequenced input: sorted CD4+, CD8+, or CD8+CD57+ T cells (not recorded which) from PBMCs. The receptor was derived from a human donor with aplastic anemia.

The CDR3 protein is CAISADRDVRGYTF. The bases read TGTGCCATCAGTGCGGACAGGGACGTTCGTGGCTACACCTTC. Recombination linked TRBV10-3 to TRBJ1-2; 8 bases in between match TRBD1. CDR1 ENHRY and CDR2 SYGVKD were looked up in the germline V gene. The CDR3, cysteine through phenylalanine, is 14 amino acids long. Only the CDR3 DNA is retained, 42 bases long and in frame from the first base. V trim: 4 bases; J trim: 7 bases; unmatched bases: 8.